These 5 T cell receptor gamma chains were all obtained from the same sample, sequenced in a study of gammadelta T cells in human blood. With CATT, TCRdb re-called clones from the RT-PCR reads. The listing records fewer than 65 gamma-chain clones. Source material: non-Vgamma9Vdelta2 gamma-delta T cells from adult blood. The receptors stem from a human donor.

The rearrangement joins TRGV4 to TRGJP2. The V gene end was trimmed by 4 bases and the J gene end by 3 bases; junction bases not matched to a gene: 5. CDR3 length equals 14 residues. From germline, CDR1 is EGSTGY and CDR2 YDSYTSSV. The CDR3 nucleotides read TGTGCCACCTGGGAATTAGGTAGTGATTGGATCAAGACGTTT. It codes for CATWELGSDWIKTF.

This clone ranks as hyperexpanded. V usage is TRGV9 and J usage is TRGJ1 or TRGJ2. With 3 bases clipped from V and 7 bases from J, the junction kept 3 bases outside the gene matches. Germline CDR1 and CDR2: GITISATS and ISYDGTV (reference sequence). The CDR3 has 11 amino acids. This CDR3 reads CALWEHYKKLF. CDR3 sequence (DNA): TGTGCCTTGTGGGAGCACTATAAGAAACTCTTT.

Note on this clone: A much larger clone lies one base from this, so it may be a read error. The chain couples TRGV5 to TRGJ1 or TRGJ2. CDR3 length equals 11 residues. The V gene's germline CDR1 is VINAFY and CDR2 YDVSNSKD. For the CDR3, the DNA is TGTGCCACCTGGGACAGGCTTAAGGAACTCTTT. Translating gives CATWDRLKELF.

By share, this clone ranks as hyperexpanded. The V call is TRGV2, the J call TRGJ1 or TRGJ2. The CDR3 consists of 11 residues. With V trimmed by 0 bases and J by 12 bases, 5 bases remained unmatched. CDR1 and CDR2 from the germline V gene are EGSNGY and YDSYNSKV. CDR3 residues: CATWDGPAKLF. CDR3 nucleotide sequence: TGTGCCACCTGGGACGGGCCGGCGAAACTCTTT.

This clone showed up just a few times. The chain couples TRGV8 to TRGJ1 or TRGJ2. Germline CDR1 VENAVY, CDR2 YDSYNSRV. The V segment lost 4 bases and the J segment 6 bases; nucleotides outside the gene matches: 9. The CDR3 sequence is 13 residues long. Here the CDR3 reads CATWDIRGYKKLF. The CDR3 nucleotides read TGTGCCACCTGGGACATCAGGGGTTATAAGAAACTCTTT.